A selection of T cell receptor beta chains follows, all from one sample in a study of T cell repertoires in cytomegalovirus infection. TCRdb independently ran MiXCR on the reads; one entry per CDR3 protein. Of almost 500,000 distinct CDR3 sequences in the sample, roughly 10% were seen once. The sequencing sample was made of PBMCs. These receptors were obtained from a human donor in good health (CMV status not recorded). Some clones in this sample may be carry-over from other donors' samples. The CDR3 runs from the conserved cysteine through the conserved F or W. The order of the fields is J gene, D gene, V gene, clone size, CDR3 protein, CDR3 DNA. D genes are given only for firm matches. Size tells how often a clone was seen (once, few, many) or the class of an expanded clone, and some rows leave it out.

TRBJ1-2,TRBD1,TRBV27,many,CASGGQGAIHYGYTF,TGTGCCAGCGGGGGCCAGGGGGCGATCCACTATGGCTACACCTTC
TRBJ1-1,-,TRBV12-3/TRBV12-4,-,CASSLRLRDLNTEAFF,TGTGCCAGCAGTTTACGATTGAGGGATCTGAACACTGAAGCTTTCTTT
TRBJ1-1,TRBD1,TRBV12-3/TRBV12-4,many,CATRQGPNTEAFF,TGTGCCACCAGACAGGGGCCGAACACTGAAGCTTTCTTT
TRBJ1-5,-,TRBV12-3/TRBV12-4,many,CASSPGGDSNQPQHF,TGTGCCAGCTCCCCCGGCGGAGATAGCAATCAGCCCCAGCATTTT
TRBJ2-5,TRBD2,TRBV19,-,CASSIRSGSLWETQYF,TGTGCCAGTAGTATACGAAGCGGGAGCTTGTGGGAGACCCAGTACTTC
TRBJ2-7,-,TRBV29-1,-,CSVEGQGFNEQYF,TGCAGCGTTGAGGGTCAGGGGTTCAACGAGCAGTACTTC
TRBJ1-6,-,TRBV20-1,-,CSARGAGASNSPLHF,TGCAGTGCTAGAGGAGCAGGGGCGAGTAATTCACCCCTCCACTTT
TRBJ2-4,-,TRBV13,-,CASSPGPGGNIQYF,TGTGCCAGCAGCCCGGGACCTGGGGGGAACATTCAGTACTTC
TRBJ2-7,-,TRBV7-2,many,CASSLTYEQYF,TGTGCCAGCAGTTTAACCTACGAGCAGTACTTC
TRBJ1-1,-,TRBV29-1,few,CSEVQANTEAFF,TGCAGCGAAGTACAGGCTAACACTGAAGCTTTCTTT
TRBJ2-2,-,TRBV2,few,CASITRSAGELFF,TGTGCCAGCATCACCAGGTCGGCCGGGGAGCTGTTTTTT
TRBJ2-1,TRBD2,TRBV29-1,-,CSVEGLATNEQFF,TGCAGCGTTGAGGGACTAGCGACCAATGAGCAGTTCTTC
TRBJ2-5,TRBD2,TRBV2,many,CASTRGGGRETQYF,TGTGCCAGCACCCGGGGGGGGGGCCGGGAGACCCAGTACTTC
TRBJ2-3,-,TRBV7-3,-,CASSQNQDTQYF,TGTGCCAGCAGCCAGAACCAGGATACGCAGTATTTT
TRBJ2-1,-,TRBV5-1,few,CASSLLPGQPGNEQFF,TGCGCCAGCAGCTTGTTGCCCGGGCAGCCTGGGAATGAGCAGTTCTTC
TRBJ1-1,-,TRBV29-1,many,CSVEGRGTTEAFF,TGCAGCGTTGAAGGGCGGGGGACCACTGAAGCTTTCTTT
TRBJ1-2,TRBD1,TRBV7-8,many,CASSYATGRYTF,TGTGCCAGCAGCTACGCGACAGGGCGCTACACCTTC
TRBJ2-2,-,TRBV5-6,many,CASSPNTGNTGELFF,TGTGCCAGCAGCCCTAACACAGGGAACACCGGGGAGCTGTTTTTT
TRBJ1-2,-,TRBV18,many,CATGSSSNYGYTF,TGTGCCACCGGGTCTTCATCCAACTATGGCTACACCTTC
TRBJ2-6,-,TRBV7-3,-,CASSPKKGPGANVLTF,TGTGCCAGCAGCCCAAAAAAGGGACCTGGGGCCAACGTCCTGACTTTC
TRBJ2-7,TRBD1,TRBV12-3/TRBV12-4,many,CASTKGQGTYEQYF,TGTGCCAGCACCAAGGGACAGGGAACGTACGAGCAGTACTTC
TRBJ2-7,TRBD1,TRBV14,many,CASSQAMETGKKYF,TGTGCCAGCAGCCAAGCGATGGAGACAGGGAAAAAGTACTTC
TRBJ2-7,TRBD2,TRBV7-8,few,CASSLDGTRYEQYF,TGTGCCAGCAGCTTAGATGGGACTAGGTACGAGCAGTACTTC
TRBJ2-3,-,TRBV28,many,CASSLQTASHLGDTQYF,TGTGCCAGCAGTTTACAAACTGCTTCTCATCTCGGAGATACGCAGTATTTT
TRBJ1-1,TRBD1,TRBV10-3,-,CAISPRTGEAFF,TGTGCCATCAGTCCACGGACAGGGGAAGCTTTCTTT
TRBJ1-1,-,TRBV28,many,CASSTGARTEAFF,TGTGCCAGCAGTACGGGGGCGCGTACTGAAGCTTTCTTT
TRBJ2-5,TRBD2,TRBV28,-,CASSSSGRVLLIQETQYF,TGTGCCAGCAGTAGTAGCGGGAGGGTCTTATTAATCCAAGAGACCCAGTACTTC
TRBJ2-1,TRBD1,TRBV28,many,CASSSAGTGPYNEQFF,TGTGCCAGCAGTTCGGCCGGGACAGGACCCTACAATGAGCAGTTCTTC
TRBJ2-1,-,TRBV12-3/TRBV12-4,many,CASTTSPGRGMNNEQFF,TGTGCCAGCACCACCTCGCCAGGGAGGGGGATGAACAATGAGCAGTTCTTC
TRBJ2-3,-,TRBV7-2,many,CASSLYSATDTQYF,TGTGCCAGCAGCTTATACTCGGCCACAGATACGCAGTATTTT
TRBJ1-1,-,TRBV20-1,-,CSARGGPGRANTEAFF,TGCAGTGCTAGAGGCGGGCCGGGGAGGGCGAACACTGAAGCTTTCTTT
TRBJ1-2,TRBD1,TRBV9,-,CASSVTGSSNGYTF,TGTGCCAGCAGCGTGACAGGGTCTAGTAATGGCTACACCTTC
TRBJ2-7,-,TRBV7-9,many,CASSLPGQGGHEQYF,TGTGCCAGCAGCTTGCCGGGACAAGGGGGACACGAGCAGTACTTC
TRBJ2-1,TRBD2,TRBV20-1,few,CSARSSGGQFF,TGCAGTGCTAGATCTAGCGGGGGGCAGTTCTTC
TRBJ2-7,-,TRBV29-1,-,CSVEGLPGDLNEQYF,TGCAGCGTTGAGGGCCTTCCGGGGGACCTAAACGAGCAGTACTTC